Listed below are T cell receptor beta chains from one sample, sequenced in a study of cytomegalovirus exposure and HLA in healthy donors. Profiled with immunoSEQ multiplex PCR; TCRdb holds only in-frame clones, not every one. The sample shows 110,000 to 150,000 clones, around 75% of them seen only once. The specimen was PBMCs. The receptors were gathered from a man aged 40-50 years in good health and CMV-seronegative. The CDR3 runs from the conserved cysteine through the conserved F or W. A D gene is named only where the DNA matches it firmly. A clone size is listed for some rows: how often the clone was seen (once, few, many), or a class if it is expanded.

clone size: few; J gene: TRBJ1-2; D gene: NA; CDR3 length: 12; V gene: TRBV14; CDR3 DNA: TGTGCCAGCAGCCAGTATAACTATGGCTACACCTTC; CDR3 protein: CASSQYNYGYTF
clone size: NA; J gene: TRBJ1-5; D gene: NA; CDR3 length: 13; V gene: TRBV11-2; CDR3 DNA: TGTGCCAGCAGCTTCACGGGTAATCAGCCCCAGCATTTT; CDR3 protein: CASSFTGNQPQHF
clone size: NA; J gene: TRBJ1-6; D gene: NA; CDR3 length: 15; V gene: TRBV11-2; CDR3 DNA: TGTGCCAGCAGCTTAGGGGGAGGGAGGGAATCACCCCTCCACTTT; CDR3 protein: CASSLGGGRESPLHF
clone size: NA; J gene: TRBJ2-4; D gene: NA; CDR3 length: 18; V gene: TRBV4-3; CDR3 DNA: TGCGCCAGCAGCCAAGATCCTGGGGGCGGCTTAGCCAAAAACATTCAGTACTTC; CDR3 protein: CASSQDPGGGLAKNIQYF
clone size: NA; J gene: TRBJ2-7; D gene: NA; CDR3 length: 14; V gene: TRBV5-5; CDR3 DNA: TGTGCCAGCAGCTTGACGGCGGGAACCTACGAGCAGTACTTC; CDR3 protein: CASSLTAGTYEQYF
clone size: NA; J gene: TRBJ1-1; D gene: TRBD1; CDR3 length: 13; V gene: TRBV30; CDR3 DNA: TGTGCCTGGGCGGGACAGCCGAACACTGAAGCTTTCTTT; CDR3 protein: CAWAGQPNTEAFF
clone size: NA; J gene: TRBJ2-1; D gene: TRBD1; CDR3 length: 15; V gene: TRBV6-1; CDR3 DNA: TGTGCCAGCAGTGTGGGGGGACAGGGCTACAATGAGCAGTTCTTC; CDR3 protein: CASSVGGQGYNEQFF
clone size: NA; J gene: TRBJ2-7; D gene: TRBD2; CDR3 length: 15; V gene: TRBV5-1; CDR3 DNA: TGTGCCAGCAGCTTGCGGGGGGCGCGTTCCTACGAGCAGTACTTC; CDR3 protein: CASSLRGARSYEQYF
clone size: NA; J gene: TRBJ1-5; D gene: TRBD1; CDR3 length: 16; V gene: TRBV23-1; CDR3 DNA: TGCGCCAGCAGTCCTCGTTTCCAGGGGGTAAGTCAGCCCCAGCATTTT; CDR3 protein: CASSPRFQGVSQPQHF
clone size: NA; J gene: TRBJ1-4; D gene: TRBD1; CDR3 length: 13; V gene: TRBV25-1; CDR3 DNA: TGTGCCAGCAGCTGGACAGGGGTGGAAAAACTGTTTTTT; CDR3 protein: CASSWTGVEKLFF
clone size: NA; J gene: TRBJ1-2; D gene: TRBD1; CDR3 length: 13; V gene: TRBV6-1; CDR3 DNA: TGTGCCAGCGGGCAGGGGGCTCAGTATGGCTACACCTTC; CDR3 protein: CASGQGAQYGYTF
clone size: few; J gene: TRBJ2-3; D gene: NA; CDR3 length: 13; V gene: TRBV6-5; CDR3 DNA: TGTGCCAGCACAGGGTTGGGTACAGATACGCAGTATTTT; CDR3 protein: CASTGLGTDTQYF
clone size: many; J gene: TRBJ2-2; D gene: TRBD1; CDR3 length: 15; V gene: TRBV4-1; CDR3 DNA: TGCGCCAGCAGCCAAGGCCCAGGGGGAGCCGGGGAGCTGTTTTTT; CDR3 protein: CASSQGPGGAGELFF
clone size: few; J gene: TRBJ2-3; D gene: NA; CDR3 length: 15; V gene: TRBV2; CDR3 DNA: TGTGCCAGCAGTGGGGCAGGCGGACTCACAGATACGCAGTATTTT; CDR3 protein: CASSGAGGLTDTQYF
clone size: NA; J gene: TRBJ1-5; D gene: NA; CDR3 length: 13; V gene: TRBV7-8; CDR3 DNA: TGTGCCAGCAGCTCGCAGGGGAATCAGCCCCAGCATTTT; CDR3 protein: CASSSQGNQPQHF
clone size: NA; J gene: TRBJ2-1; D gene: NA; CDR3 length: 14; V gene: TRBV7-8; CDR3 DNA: TGTGCCAGCAGCTTACGTGGGAGGGGGAGTGAGCAGTTCTTC; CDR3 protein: CASSLRGRGSEQFF